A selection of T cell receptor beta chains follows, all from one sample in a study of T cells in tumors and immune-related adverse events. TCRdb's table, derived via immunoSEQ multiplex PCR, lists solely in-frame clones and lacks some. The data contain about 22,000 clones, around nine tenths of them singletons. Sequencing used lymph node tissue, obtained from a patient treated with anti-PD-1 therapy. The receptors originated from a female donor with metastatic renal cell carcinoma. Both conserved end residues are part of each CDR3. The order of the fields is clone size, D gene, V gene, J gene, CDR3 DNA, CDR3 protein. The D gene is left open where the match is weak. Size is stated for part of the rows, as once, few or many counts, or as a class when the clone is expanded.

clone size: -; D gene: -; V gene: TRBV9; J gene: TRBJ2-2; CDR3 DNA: TGTGCCAGCACCCCGAGGGGGGGGATCACCGGGGAGCTGTTTTTT; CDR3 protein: CASTPRGGITGELFF
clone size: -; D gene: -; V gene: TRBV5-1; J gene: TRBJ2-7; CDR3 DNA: TGCGCCAGCAGCTTGCTGGGGGAGCAGTACTTC; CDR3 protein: CASSLLGEQYF
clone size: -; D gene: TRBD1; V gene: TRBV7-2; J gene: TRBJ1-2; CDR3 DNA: TGTGCCAGCAGCTCAGACAGGGTCTTAAATGGCTACACCTTC; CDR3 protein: CASSSDRVLNGYTF
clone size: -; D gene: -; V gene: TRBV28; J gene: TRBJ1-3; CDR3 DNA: TGTGCCAGCAGTTTATCCTCCCCCGGTCGCTCTGGAAACACCATATATTTT; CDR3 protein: CASSLSSPGRSGNTIYF
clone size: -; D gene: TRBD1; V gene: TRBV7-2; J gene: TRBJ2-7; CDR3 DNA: TGTGCCAGCAGCTCTGGGGACAGGGGTCTTCGCTCCTACGAGCAGTACTTC; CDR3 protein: CASSSGDRGLRSYEQYF
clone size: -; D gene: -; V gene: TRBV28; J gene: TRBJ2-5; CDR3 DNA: TGTGCCAGCAGTTTCGGATCGGGGTTTCAACAAGAGACCCAGTACTTC; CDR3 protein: CASSFGSGFQQETQYF
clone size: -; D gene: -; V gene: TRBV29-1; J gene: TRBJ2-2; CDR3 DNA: TGCAGCGTTGTGGCGGGACACACCACCGGGGAGCTGTTTTTT; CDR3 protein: CSVVAGHTTGELFF
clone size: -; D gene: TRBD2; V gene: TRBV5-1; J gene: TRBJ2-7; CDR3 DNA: TGCGCCAGCAGCCTTAGCGGGAGGATATGGGACGAGCAGTACTTC; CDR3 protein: CASSLSGRIWDEQYF
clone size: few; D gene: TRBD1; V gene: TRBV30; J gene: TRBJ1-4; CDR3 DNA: TGTGCCTGGAGTGCCGGGACAGGGTTTGAAAAACTGTTTTTT; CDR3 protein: CAWSAGTGFEKLFF
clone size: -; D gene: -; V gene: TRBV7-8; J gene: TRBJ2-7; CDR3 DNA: TGTGCCAGCAGCTTAACCGACCTTCCATACGAGCAGTACTTC; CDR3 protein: CASSLTDLPYEQYF
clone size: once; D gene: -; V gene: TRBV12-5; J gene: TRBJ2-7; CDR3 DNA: TGTGCTAGTGGGCCTGACCCCTACGAGCAGTACTTC; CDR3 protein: CASGPDPYEQYF
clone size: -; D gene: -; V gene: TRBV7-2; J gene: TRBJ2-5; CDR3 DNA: TGTGCCAGCAGCTTAGCGTCCGGCGAAGAGACCCAGTACTTC; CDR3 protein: CASSLASGEETQYF
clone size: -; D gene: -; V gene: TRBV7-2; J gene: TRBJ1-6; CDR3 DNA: TGTGCCAGCAGCTTAGACAGGTCCTCACCCCTCCACTTT; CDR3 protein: CASSLDRSSPLHF
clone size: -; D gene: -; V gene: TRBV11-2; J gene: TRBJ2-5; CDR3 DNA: TGTGCCAGCAGCTTAGATCGGGAGACCCAGTACTTC; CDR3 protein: CASSLDRETQYF
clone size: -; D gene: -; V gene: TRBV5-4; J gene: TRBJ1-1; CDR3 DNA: TGTGCCAGCAGCCAAAACAGCGGCCTGAACACTGAAGCTTTCTTT; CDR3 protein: CASSQNSGLNTEAFF
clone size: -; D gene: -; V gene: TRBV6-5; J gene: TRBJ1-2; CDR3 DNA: TGTGCCAGCAGTTACCGGGTCGGCGGGGCTAAGAGCACCTTC; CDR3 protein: CASSYRVGGAKSTF
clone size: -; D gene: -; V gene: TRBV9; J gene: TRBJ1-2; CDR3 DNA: TGTGCCAGCAGCGTTGGAGATTATGGCTACACCTTC; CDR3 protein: CASSVGDYGYTF
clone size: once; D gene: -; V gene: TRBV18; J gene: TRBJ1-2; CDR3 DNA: TGTGCCAGCTCACCAAAAGGGGATCTCGGCTACACCTTC; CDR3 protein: CASSPKGDLGYTF
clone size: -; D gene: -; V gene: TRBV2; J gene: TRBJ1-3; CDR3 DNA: TGTGCCAGCAGTGTTAACTTCTCTGGAAACACCATATATTTT; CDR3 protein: CASSVNFSGNTIYF
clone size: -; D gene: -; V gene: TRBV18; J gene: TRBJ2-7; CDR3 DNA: TGTGCCAGCTCACCCTCGGGTCCCTACGAGCAGTACTTC; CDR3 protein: CASSPSGPYEQYF
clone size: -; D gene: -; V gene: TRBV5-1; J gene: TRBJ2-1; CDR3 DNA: TGCGCCAGCAGCAAGGAAGTCGGCAGGGGTTACAATGAGCAGTTCTTC; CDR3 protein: CASSKEVGRGYNEQFF
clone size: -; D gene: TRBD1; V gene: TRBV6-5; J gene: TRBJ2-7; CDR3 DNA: TGTGCCAGCAGTTACCTACAGGGGGTCGGCGAGCAGTACTTC; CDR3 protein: CASSYLQGVGEQYF
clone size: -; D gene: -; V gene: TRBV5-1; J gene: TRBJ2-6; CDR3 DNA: TGCGCCAGCACTGGCCGCTCTGGGGCCAACGTCCTGACTTTC; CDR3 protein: CASTGRSGANVLTF
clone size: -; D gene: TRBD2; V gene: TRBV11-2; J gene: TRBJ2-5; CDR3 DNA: TGTGCCAGCAGTACTGGGCTAGCGGGGTTCGGAGAGACCCAGTACTTC; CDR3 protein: CASSTGLAGFGETQYF
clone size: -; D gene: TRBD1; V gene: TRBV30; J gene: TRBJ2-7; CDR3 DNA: TGTGCCTGGAGCCTGAGACAGGGGAACGAGCAGTACTTC; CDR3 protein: CAWSLRQGNEQYF
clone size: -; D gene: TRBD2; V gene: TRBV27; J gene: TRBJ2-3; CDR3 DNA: TGTGCCAGCTTTTCTACGGCGGGAGGAAACACAGATACGCAGTATTTT; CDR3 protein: CASFSTAGGNTDTQYF
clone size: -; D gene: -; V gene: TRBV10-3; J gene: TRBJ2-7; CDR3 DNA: TGTGCCACCACCCCCCTGGCAGGCAGCTACGAGCAGTACTTC; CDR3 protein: CATTPLAGSYEQYF
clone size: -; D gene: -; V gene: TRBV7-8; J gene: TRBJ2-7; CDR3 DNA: TGTGCCAGCAGCTCTGGTGGCGAGCAGTACTTC; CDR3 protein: CASSSGGEQYF
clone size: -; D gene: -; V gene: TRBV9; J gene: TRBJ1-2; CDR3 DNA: TGTGCCAGCACCCCAGGGACTCGGGGCTACACCTTC; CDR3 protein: CASTPGTRGYTF
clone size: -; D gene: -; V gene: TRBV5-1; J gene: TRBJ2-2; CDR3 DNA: TGCGCCAGCAGCATAACCGGGACCCAGAACACCGGGGAGCTGTTTTTT; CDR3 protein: CASSITGTQNTGELFF
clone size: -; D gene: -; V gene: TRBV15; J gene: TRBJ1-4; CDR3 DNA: TGTGCCACCAGCAGAGACCCGGGAGGGGGGTTCGATGAAAAACTGTTTTTT; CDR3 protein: CATSRDPGGGFDEKLFF
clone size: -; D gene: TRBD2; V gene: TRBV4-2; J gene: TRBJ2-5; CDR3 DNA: TGTGCCAGCAGCCAAGCCCGAGGGACTAGCGGGAGCCAAGAGACCCAGTACTTC; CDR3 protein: CASSQARGTSGSQETQYF
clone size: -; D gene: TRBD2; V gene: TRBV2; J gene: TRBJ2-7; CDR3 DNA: TGTGCCAGCAGCACTAGCGGTAGCGAGCAGTACTTC; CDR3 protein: CASSTSGSEQYF
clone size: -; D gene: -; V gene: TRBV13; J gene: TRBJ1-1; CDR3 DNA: TGTGCCAGCAGCTTAGGAACAGGAGGGGCTGGAGCTTTCTTT; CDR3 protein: CASSLGTGGAGAFF
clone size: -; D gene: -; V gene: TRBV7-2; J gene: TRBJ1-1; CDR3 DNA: TGTGCCAGCATCCCGGGCCAGTTAAACACTGAAGCTTTCTTT; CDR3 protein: CASIPGQLNTEAFF
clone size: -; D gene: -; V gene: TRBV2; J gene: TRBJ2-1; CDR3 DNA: TGTGCCAGCAGGAGGGGCAGGGGGGGAGATGAGCAGTTCTTC; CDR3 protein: CASRRGRGGDEQFF
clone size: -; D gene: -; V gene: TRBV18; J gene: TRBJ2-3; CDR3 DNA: TGTGCCAGCTCGGGTGGACAGCCACTCACAGATACGCAGTATTTT; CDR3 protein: CASSGGQPLTDTQYF
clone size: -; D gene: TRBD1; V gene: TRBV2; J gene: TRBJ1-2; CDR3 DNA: TGTGCCAGCAGAATAGACAGGGGGCAGGTTGGCTACACCTTC; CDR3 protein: CASRIDRGQVGYTF
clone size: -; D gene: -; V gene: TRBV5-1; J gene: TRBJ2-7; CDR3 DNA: TGCGCCAGCAGCTTGGGGGTGGGGAACAACGAGCAGTACTTC; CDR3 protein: CASSLGVGNNEQYF
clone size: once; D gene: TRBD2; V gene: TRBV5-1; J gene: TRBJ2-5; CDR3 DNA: TGCGCCAGCAGACTAGCGGGGAACGGAGTACAAGAGACCCAGTACTTC; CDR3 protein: CASRLAGNGVQETQYF
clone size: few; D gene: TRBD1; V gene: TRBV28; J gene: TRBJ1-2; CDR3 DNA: TGTGCCAGCCGTCTCCCGGGACAGGCTTTCTATGGCTACACCTTC; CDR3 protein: CASRLPGQAFYGYTF
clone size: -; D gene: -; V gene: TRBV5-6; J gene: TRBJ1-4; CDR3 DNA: TGTGCCAGCAGCTCCCTTGGCAGGGAGGAAAAACTGTTTTTT; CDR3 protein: CASSSLGREEKLFF
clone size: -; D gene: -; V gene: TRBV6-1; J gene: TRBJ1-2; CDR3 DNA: TGTGCCAGCAGTGCTAACACAGCTTCTAACTATGGCTACACCTTC; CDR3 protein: CASSANTASNYGYTF